These 15 T cell receptor beta chains originate from one sample sequenced in a study of cytomegalovirus exposure and HLA in healthy donors. PCR primers comprised 60 Vbeta and 13 Jbeta primers. Using immunoSEQ multiplex PCR, the repertoire was profiled, and TCRdb retains in-frame clones only, with some absent. The table includes 200,000 to 250,000 clones, approximately 88% detected once. Source material: PBMCs. The origin of the receptors is a boy younger than 10 in good health and CMV-seronegative.

The table lists this clone with a count of one. This chain's CDR3 is CASRQGVHEQYF. The CDR3 DNA follows: TGTGCCAGCAGGCAGGGTGTCCACGAGCAGTACTTC. This chain uses TRBV27 with TRBJ2-7; D is perhaps TRBD1 (5 bases). There are 12 residues in the CDR3. From germline, CDR1 is MNHEY and CDR2 SMNVEV (reference sequence). Deletions cut 6 bases from V and 5 bases from J, with 11 bases between.

V usage is TRBV5-1 and J usage is TRBJ2-5; 8 bases match TRBD2. The CDR3 covers 15 residues. Unmatched junction bases numbered 5, after V lost 0 bases and J lost 4 bases. Germline V gives CDR1 SGHRS, CDR2 YFSETQ. CDR3 sequence (DNA): TGCGCCAGCAGCTTGGGAAGCGGGGGTGGAGAGACCCAGTACTTC. Amino acids: CASSLGSGGGETQYF.

The chain carries TRBV19 and TRBJ1-4, with TRBD1 matching over 8 bases. The V gene's germline CDR1 is LNHDA and CDR2 SQIVND (reference sequence). With V trimmed by 6 bases and J by 5 bases, 17 bases remained unmatched. The CDR3 consists of 18 residues. The CDR3 spells CASSFLPRTGRRNEKLFF. CDR3 sequence (DNA): TGTGCCAGTAGCTTCCTACCCCGGACAGGGAGGAGGAATGAAAAACTGTTTTTT.

The chain uses TRBV30 and TRBJ2-5, with D possibly being TRBD2 (5 bases). V was clipped by 3 bases and J by 5 bases, with 13 bases between them. In germline, CDR1 is GTSNPN, CDR2 SVGIG (reference sequence). This CDR3 comprises 13 residues. The CDR3 loop is CAWRVSGRETQYF. CDR3 nucleotide sequence: TGTGCCTGGAGGGTGAGCGGACGGGAGACCCAGTACTTC.

The gene calls are TRBV5-1 and TRBJ1-2; 8 bases line up with TRBD1. Germline-derived CDR1 and CDR2 are SGHRS and YFSETQ. The V gene end was trimmed by 0 bases and the J gene end by 2 bases; junction bases not matched to a gene: 3. The CDR3 has 15 residues. CDR3 sequence: CASSLVAGGNYGYTF. As DNA, the CDR3 is TGCGCCAGCAGCTTGGTGGCAGGGGGCAACTATGGCTACACCTTC.

This rearrangement joins TRBV27 to TRBJ1-2, with 8 bases that match TRBD1. J gave up 5 bases and V 5 bases, and 7 bases lay outside the gene matches. The CDR3 sequence is 14 residues long. Germline V gene sequence: CDR1 MNHEY, CDR2 SMNVEV (reference sequence). The CDR3 coding sequence is TGTGCCAGCAGTACCTCGACAGGGGAGTATGGCTACACCTTC. It codes for CASSTSTGEYGYTF.

This clone was counted a few times. The rearrangement uses TRBV5-5 and TRBJ1-1; 9 bases fit TRBD1. V shed 0 bases and J 6 bases; nucleotides not matched to a gene: 3. The CDR3 has 14 residues. From germline, CDR1 is SGHKS and CDR2 YYEKEE (reference sequence). The CDR3 loop is CASSLGDRVAEAFF. CDR3 in DNA: TGTGCCAGCAGCTTGGGGGACAGGGTGGCTGAAGCTTTCTTT.

This sequence joins TRBV27 and TRBJ1-4; TRBD1 matches 7 bases. The CDR3 has 12 amino acids. Trimming at V came to 3 bases and at J to 10 bases, leaving 2 bases not matched to a gene. CDR1 and CDR2 from the germline V gene are MNHEY and SMNVEV (reference sequence). The CDR3 DNA reads as TGTGCCAGCAGTTTTGAGGGGGCAAAACTGTTTTTT. Its translation is CASSFEGAKLFF.

This clone appeared once. The V and J genes are TRBV10-1 and TRBJ2-3; 13 nucleotides match TRBD2. The CDR3 is made up of 18 amino acids. V lost 3 bases, J lost 1 base, and 7 bases stayed unmatched. Germline V gene lookup returns CDR1 WNHNN and CDR2 SYGVQD (reference sequence). The CDR3 loop reads CASSDPGLAGAGTDTQYF. Here the CDR3 DNA reads TGCGCCAGCAGTGATCCCGGACTAGCGGGAGCTGGCACAGATACGCAGTATTTT.

The chain joins TRBV10-3 to TRBJ2-2, with D tentatively TRBD1 (5 bases). The CDR3 sequence is 12 residues long. Germline assignment: CDR1 ENHRY and CDR2 SYGVKD. Between the trimmed V and J ends, which lost 6 bases and 5 bases, there was a span of 7 bases. CDR3 loop: CAIRDSTGELFF. CDR3 in DNA: TGTGCCATCAGAGACAGTACCGGGGAGCTGTTTTTT.

V usage is TRBV11-3 and J usage is TRBJ2-1, with 10 bases that match TRBD2. The CDR3 is 16 residues long. The ends lost 2 bases at V and 9 bases at J; junction bases unmatched: 10. Germline lookup yields CDR1 SGHNT and CDR2 YENEEA. The chain's CDR3 is CASSLFQRGGQGEQFF. CDR3 in DNA: TGTGCCAGCAGCTTATTTCAGCGGGGGGGCCAGGGTGAGCAGTTCTTC.

The chain recombines TRBV19 with TRBJ2-5; TRBD2 aligns across 13 bases. This CDR3 has 16 residues. Trimming cost V 5 bases and J 5 bases; bases outside gene matches: 8. Germline lookup yields CDR1 LNHDA and CDR2 SQIVND (reference sequence). CDR3 coding DNA: TGTGCCAGTAGTGGGAGGACTAGCGGGAGCCGGGAGACCCAGTACTTC. Residues: CASSGRTSGSRETQYF.

The V call is TRBV5-4, the J call TRBJ1-2, with a weak D call TRBD1 (5 bases). The length of the CDR3 is 15 residues. V dropped 1 base and J dropped 6 bases, with 16 bases sitting between them. In germline, CDR1 is SGHNT, CDR2 YYREEE (reference sequence). This CDR3 reads CASSLSRTTNDGYTF. The CDR3 nucleotides read TGTGCCAGCAGCTTGTCGAGGACAACCAACGATGGCTACACCTTC.

The rearrangement uses TRBV6-1 and TRBJ1-2, with TRBD1 matching 9 bases. CDR1 and CDR2 (germline): MNHNS, SASEGT. J gave up 8 bases and V 4 bases, and 8 bases lay outside the gene matches. This CDR3 is 14 amino acids long. CDR3: CASSAGTGSYGYTF. The CDR3 DNA is TGTGCCAGCAGTGCCGGGACAGGGTCATACGGCTACACCTTC.

The V call is TRBV2, the J call TRBJ1-5, with D possibly TRBD1 on 6 matching bases. The V gene lost 5 bases and the J gene lost 6 bases, with 14 bases spanning the gap. The CDR3 extends over 14 amino acids. In germline, CDR1 is SNHLY, CDR2 FYNNEI. CDR3 sequence: CASSLQGSSQPQHF. The CDR3 nucleotides are TGTGCCAGCAGTCTTCAGGGGTCCAGTCAGCCCCAGCATTTT.